Below, 6 T cell receptor beta chains from the same sample are listed, as sequenced in a study of blood T cell repertoires in COVID-19. TCRdb's table, derived via immunoSEQ multiplex PCR, lists solely in-frame clones and lacks some. The repertoire has 30,000 to 35,000 clones, roughly 89% of them found once; the top ten carry over 25%. Sequencing was carried out using peripheral blood. The receptors stem from a man older than 75 with acute or convalescent COVID-19.

The chain links TRBV10-3 to TRBJ1-5; weak D call: TRBD1 (5 bases). The CDR3 has 14 amino acids. CDR1 ENHRY and CDR2 SYGVKD come from the germline V gene. Between the trimmed V and J ends, which lost 4 bases and 3 bases, there was a span of 10 bases. The CDR3 DNA reads as TGTGCCATCAGTGTTGCAGGGAACAATCAGCCCCAGCATTTT. Residues: CAISVAGNNQPQHF.

The chain combines TRBV6-5 with TRBJ1-4, with D perhaps TRBD1 (5 bases). Germline CDR1 is MNHEY and CDR2 is SVGAGI. The length of the CDR3 is 15 residues. The ends were cut back, 5 bases at V and 4 bases at J, with 14 bases in the middle. CDR3 amino acids: CASSLDRGINEKLFF. CDR3 nucleotide sequence: TGTGCCAGCAGTCTTGACAGAGGTATTAATGAAAAACTGTTTTTT.

The V and J genes are TRBV19 and TRBJ1-5; D remains unclear. V gave up 7 bases and J gave up 0 bases, with 7 bases separating them. The length of the CDR3 is 13 residues. Germline lookup yields CDR1 LNHDA and CDR2 SQIVND (reference sequence). Written as DNA, the CDR3 is TGTGCCAGTAAGAGAGGTAGCAATCAGCCCCAGCATTTT. It is translated as CASKRGSNQPQHF.

The chain combines TRBV10-2 with TRBJ2-7, with D possibly matching TRBD1 (5 bases). Germline V gene sequence: CDR1 WSHSY, CDR2 SAAADI. Trimming cost V 7 bases and J 2 bases, with 21 bases left between them. The CDR3 sequence is 16 residues long. The CDR3 DNA reads TGCGCCAGCATGGCCCCTCGGATTGGACACCCCTACGAGCAGTACTTC. Translated, it gives CASMAPRIGHPYEQYF.

This chain connects TRBV27 to TRBJ1-1; D perhaps matches TRBD1 (5 bases). The CDR3 is 14 amino acids. Germline V gives CDR1 MNHEY, CDR2 SMNVEV (reference sequence). With 3 bases removed from V and 8 bases from J, the gap between germline ends came to 16 bases. The CDR3 bases are TGTGCCAGCAGTTTGGGGGGATTTAGCCCCGAAGCTTTCTTT. Its protein is CASSLGGFSPEAFF.

V usage is TRBV19 and J usage is TRBJ2-2; 9 positions match TRBD2. V shed 0 bases, J shed 3 bases, and the junction held 8 bases outside the gene matches. In germline, CDR1 is LNHDA, CDR2 SQIVND (reference sequence). The CDR3 length is 18 residues. Here the CDR3 reads CASSIEGSGSPDTGELFF. The CDR3, as DNA: TGTGCCAGTAGTATAGAGGGTAGCGGGAGTCCCGACACCGGGGAGCTGTTTTTT.